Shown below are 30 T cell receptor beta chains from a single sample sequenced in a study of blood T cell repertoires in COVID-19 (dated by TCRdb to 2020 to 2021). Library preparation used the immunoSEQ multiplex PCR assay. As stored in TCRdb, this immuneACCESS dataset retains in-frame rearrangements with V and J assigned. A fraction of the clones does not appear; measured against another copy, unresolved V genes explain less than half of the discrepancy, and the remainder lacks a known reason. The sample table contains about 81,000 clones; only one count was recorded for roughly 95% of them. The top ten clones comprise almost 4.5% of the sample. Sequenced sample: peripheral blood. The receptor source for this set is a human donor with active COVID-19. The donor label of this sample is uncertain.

The CDR3 DNA reads TGTGCCAGCAGTTCTCAGGGCACTCTGCCCGTATATTTT. It translates to CASSSQGTLPVYF. The V and J genes are TRBV12-3 or TRBV12-4 and TRBJ1-3; tentative D call: TRBD1 (5 bases). The CDR3 runs 13 residues. V was trimmed by 4 bases and J by 14 bases, leaving 18 bases between them.

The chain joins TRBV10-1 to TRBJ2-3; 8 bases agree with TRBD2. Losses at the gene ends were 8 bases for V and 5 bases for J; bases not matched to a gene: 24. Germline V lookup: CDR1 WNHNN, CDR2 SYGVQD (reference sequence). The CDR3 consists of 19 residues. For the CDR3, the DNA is TGCGCCAGCCCCAAGTTCGCGGGAGGCCATATTCCGGGGAGAGATACGCAGTATTTT. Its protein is CASPKFAGGHIPGRDTQYF.

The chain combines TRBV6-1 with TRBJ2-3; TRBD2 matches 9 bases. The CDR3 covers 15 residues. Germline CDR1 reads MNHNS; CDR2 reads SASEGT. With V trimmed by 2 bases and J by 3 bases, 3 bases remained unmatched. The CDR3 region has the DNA TGTGCCAGCAGTGAATTAAGCGGGGGGACAGATACGCAGTATTTT. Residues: CASSELSGGTDTQYF.

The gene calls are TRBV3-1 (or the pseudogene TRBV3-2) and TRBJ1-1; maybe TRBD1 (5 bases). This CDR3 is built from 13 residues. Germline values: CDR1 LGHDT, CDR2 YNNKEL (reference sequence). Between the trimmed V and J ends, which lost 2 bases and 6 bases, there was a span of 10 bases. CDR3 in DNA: TGTGCCAGCAGCCAACCGGGGGTACCTGAAGCTTTCTTT. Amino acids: CASSQPGVPEAFF.

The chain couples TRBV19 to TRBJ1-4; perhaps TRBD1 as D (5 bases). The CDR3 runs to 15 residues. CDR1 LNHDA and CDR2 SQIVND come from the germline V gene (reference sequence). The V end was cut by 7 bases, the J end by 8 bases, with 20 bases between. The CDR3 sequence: CASKRRGVALEKLFF. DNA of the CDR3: TGTGCCAGTAAACGGAGGGGAGTAGCATTGGAAAAACTGTTTTTT.

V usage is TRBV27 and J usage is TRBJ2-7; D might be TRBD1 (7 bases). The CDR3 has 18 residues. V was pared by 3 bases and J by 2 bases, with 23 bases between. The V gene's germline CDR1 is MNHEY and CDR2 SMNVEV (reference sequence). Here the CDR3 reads CASSLGGRGALFTYEQYF. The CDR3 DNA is TGTGCCAGCAGTTTGGGGGGCAGGGGGGCCCTCTTTACCTACGAGCAGTACTTC.

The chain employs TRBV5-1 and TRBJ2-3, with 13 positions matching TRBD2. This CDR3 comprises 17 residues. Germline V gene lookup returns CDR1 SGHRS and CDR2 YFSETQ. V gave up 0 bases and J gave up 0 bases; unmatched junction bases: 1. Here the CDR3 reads CASSLEGLAGSTDTQYF. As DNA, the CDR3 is TGCGCCAGCAGCTTGGAGGGACTAGCGGGAAGCACAGATACGCAGTATTTT.

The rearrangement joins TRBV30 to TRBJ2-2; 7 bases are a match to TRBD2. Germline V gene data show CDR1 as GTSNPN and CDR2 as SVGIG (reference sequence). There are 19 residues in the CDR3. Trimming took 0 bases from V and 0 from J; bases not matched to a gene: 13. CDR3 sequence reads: CAWSVSAGLHGANTGELFF. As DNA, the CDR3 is TGTGCCTGGAGTGTATCAGCGGGACTCCATGGGGCGAACACCGGGGAGCTGTTTTTT.

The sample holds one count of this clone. This CDR3 is CASSPGGVAEGETQYF. CDR3 sequence (DNA): TGTGCCAGCAGCCCCGGGGGGGTAGCGGAGGGGGAGACCCAGTACTTC. This chain links TRBV5-4 with TRBJ2-5; 8 nucleotides agree with TRBD2. Trimming at V came to 4 bases and at J to 5 bases, leaving 13 bases not matched to a gene. Per germline, CDR1 SGHNT and CDR2 YYREEE (reference sequence). The CDR3 totals 16 residues. Combining the CDR3 with reference TRBV5-4 and TRBJ2-5 gives the whole variable domain ETGVTQSPTHLIKTRGQQVTLRCSSQSGHNTVSWYQQALGQGPQFIFQYYREEENGRGNFPPRFSGLQFPNYSSELNVNALELDDSALYLCASSPGGVAEGETQYFGPGTRLLVL.

The CDR3 protein is CASSPTGGRGSWTQYF. In nucleotides, the CDR3 is TGTGCCAGCAGTCCAACCGGCGGGCGTGGTTCTTGGACCCAGTACTTC. J is TRBJ2-5 and V is TRBV28; perhaps TRBD2 as D (5 bases). The germline V and J ends were trimmed by 5 bases and 7 bases, with 23 bases remaining between them. The CDR3 totals 16 residues. Looked up from germline, CDR1 is MDHEN and CDR2 is SYDVKM.

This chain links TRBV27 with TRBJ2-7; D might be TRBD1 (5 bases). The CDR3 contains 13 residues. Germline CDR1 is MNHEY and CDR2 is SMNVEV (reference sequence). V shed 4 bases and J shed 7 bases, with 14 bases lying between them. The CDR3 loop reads CASSSDTSREQYF. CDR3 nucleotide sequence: TGTGCCAGCAGTTCGGACACTTCGAGGGAGCAGTACTTC.

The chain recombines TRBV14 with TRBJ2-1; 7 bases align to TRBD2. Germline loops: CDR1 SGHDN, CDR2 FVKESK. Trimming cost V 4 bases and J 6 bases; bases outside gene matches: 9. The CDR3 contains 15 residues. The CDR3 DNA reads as TGTGCCAGCAGCCCTCTCGGCGGGAGAGGCAATGAGCAGTTCTTC. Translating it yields CASSPLGGRGNEQFF.

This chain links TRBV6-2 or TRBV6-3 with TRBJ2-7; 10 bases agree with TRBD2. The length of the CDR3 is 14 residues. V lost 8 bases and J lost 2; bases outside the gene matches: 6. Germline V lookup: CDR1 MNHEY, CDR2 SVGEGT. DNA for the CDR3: TGTGCCAGCGGTTTGACTAGCGGGCCCTACGAGCAGTACTTC. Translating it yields CASGLTSGPYEQYF.

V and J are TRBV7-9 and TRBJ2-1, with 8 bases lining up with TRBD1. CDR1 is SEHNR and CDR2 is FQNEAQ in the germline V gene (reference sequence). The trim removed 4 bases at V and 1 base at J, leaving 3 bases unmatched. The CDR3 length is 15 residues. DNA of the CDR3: TGTGCCAGCAGCTCGGACAGGGTTTCCTACAATGAGCAGTTCTTC. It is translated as CASSSDRVSYNEQFF.

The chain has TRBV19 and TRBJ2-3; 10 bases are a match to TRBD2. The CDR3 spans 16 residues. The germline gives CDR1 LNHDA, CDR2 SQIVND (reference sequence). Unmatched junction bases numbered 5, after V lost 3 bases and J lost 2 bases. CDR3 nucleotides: TGTGCCAGTAGTATCTCCCTAGCGGGAGTCACAGATACGCAGTATTTT. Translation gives CASSISLAGVTDTQYF.

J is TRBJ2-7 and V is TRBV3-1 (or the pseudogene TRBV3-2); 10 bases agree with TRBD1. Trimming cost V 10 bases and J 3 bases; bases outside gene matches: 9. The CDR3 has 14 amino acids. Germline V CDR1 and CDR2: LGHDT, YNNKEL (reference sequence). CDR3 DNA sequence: TGTGCCACTGGACCTCGGACAGGGGGCTACGAGCAGTACTTC. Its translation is CATGPRTGGYEQYF.

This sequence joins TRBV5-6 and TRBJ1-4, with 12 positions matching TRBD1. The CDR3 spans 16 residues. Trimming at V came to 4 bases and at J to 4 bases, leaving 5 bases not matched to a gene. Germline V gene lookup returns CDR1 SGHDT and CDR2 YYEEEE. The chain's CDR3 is CASSRDRGLINEKLFF. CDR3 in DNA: TGTGCCAGCAGCAGGGACAGGGGGCTTATTAATGAAAAACTGTTTTTT. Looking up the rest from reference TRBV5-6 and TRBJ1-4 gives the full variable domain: DAGVTQSPTHLIKTRGQQVTLRCSPKSGHDTVSWYQQALGQGPQFIFQYYEEEERQRGNFPDRFSGHQFPNYSSELNVNALLLGDSALYLCASSRDRGLINEKLFFGSGTQLSVL.

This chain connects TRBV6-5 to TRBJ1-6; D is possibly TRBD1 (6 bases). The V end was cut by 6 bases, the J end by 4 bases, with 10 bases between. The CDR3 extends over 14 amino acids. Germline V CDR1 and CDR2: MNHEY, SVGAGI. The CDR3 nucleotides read TGTGCCAGCAGACGGGACAAATATAATTCACCCCTCCACTTT. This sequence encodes CASRRDKYNSPLHF.

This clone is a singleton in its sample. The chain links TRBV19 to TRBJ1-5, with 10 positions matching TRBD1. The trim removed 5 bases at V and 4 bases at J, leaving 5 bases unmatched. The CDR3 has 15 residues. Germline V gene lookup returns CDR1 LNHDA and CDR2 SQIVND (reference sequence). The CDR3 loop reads CASSSDRGPNQPQHF. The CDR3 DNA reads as TGTGCCAGTAGTTCCGACAGGGGGCCGAATCAGCCCCAGCATTTT.

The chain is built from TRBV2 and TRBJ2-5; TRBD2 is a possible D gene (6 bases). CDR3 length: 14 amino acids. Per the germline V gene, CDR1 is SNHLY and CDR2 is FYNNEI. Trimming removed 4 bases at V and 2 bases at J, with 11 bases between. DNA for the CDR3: TGTGCCAGCAGTGCTTTGGACTATCAAGAGACCCAGTACTTC. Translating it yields CASSALDYQETQYF.

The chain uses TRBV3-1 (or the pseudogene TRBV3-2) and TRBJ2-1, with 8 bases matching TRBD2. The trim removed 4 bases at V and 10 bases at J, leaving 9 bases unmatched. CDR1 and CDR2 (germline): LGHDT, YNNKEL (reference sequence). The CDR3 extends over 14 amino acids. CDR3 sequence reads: CASSPTSAPREQFF. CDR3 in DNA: TGTGCCAGCAGCCCGACTAGCGCTCCCCGGGAGCAGTTCTTC.

Written as DNA, the CDR3 is TGTGCCAGCAGCCTGGGACAGGGGGCAAACGATGATGAAAAACTGTTTTTT. This sequence encodes CASSLGQGANDDEKLFF. V usage is TRBV3-1 (or the pseudogene TRBV3-2) and J usage is TRBJ1-4; 12 bases fit TRBD1. Germline V gene sequence: CDR1 LGHDT, CDR2 YNNKEL (reference sequence). This CDR3 is 17 amino acids long. The J segment lost 6 bases and the V segment lost 4 bases, leaving 9 bases of the junction unmatched.

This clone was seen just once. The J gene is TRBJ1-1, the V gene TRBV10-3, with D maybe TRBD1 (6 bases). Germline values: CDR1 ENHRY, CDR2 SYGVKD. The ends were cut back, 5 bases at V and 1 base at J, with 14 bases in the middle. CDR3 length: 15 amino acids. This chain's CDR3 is CAISREGGWNTEAFF. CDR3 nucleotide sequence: TGTGCCATCAGTAGGGAGGGGGGATGGAACACTGAAGCTTTCTTT.

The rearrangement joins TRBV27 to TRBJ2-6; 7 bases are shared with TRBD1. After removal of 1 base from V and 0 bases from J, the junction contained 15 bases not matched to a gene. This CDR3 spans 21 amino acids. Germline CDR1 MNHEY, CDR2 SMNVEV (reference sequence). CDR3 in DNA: TGTGCCAGCAGTTTATTGTTTGGAGTAGGACAGGCTCTCTCTGGGGCCAACGTCCTGACTTTC. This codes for CASSLLFGVGQALSGANVLTF.

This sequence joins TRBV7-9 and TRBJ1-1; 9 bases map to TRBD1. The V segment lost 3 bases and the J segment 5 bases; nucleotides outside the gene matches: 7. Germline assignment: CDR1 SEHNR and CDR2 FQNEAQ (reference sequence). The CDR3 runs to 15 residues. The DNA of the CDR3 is TGTGCCAGCAGCTTTTCGACAGGGGGTGGGACTGAAGCTTTCTTT. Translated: CASSFSTGGGTEAFF.

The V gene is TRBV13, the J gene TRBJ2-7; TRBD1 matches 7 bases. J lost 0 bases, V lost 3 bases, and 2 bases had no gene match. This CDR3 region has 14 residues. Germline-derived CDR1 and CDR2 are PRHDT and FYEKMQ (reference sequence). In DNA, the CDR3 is TGTGCCAGCAGCTTCCAGGGGGACTCCTACGAGCAGTACTTC. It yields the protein CASSFQGDSYEQYF.

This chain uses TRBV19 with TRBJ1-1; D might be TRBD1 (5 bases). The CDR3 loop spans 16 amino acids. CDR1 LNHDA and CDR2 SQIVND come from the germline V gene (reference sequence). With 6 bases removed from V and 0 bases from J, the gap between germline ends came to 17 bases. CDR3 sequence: CASSPILRQMNTEAFF. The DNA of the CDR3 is TGTGCCAGTAGCCCGATCCTTCGACAGATGAACACTGAAGCTTTCTTT.

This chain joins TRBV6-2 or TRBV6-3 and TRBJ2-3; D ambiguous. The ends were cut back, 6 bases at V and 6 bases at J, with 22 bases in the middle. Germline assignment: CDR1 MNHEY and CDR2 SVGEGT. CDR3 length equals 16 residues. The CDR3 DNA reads TGTGCCAGCAGCCCAGCGACTCTTAGGTCGTTGGATACGCAGTATTTT. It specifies CASSPATLRSLDTQYF.

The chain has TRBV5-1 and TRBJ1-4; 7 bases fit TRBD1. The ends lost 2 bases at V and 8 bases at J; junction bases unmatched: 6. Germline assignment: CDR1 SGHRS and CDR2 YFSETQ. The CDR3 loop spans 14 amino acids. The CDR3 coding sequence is TGCGCCAGCAGCTTCGGGACAGAGGGGGAAAAACTGTTTTTT. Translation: CASSFGTEGEKLFF.

The CDR3 DNA follows: TGTGCCAGCAGTGAATCATACAGGGTGGAGGGCTACACCTTC. Translated: CASSESYRVEGYTF. This chain links TRBV6-1 with TRBJ1-2; maybe TRBD1 (6 bases). CDR3 size: 14 residues. Deletions cut 2 bases from V and 8 bases from J, with 15 bases between. Germline V gene sequence: CDR1 MNHNS, CDR2 SASEGT.